This T cell receptor (beta chain) was identified in a study of cytomegalovirus exposure and HLA in healthy donors. Findings and caveats of the study: The study designated fewer than 200 TCR beta chains cytomegalovirus-associated. The likely origin of a cluster of highly shared sequence variants was a sequencing artifact. Researchers reported that a few CMV-associated chains were confirmed in vitro as CMV antigen-specific.

Looked up from germline, CDR1 is SGHRS and CDR2 is YFSETQ. There are 14 residues in the CDR3. V shed 3 bases and J shed 0 bases, with 10 bases lying between them. This clone was recorded a few times. Its antigen is still unknown. Vbeta (60) and Jbeta (13) primers were used in the PCR. Clones were read by immunoSEQ multiplex PCR, and TCRdb kept only the in-frame ones, dropping some. The sample consists of around 110,000 clones, just over 65% of them appearing once. This chain uses TRBV5-1 with TRBJ2-7; D remains ambiguous. The clonotype comes from a man between 18 and 29 years old in good health and CMV-seronegative. The sample was PBMCs. CDR3 DNA: TGCGCCAGCAGCTCCGTAGCATTCTCCTACGAGCAGTACTTC. Its translation is CASSSVAFSYEQYF.